A single sample is the source of the 6 T cell receptor beta chains below, sequenced in a study of T cells in Graves' hyperthyroidism and ophthalmopathy. TCR beta CDR3 regions were amplified from RNA. The study used the HTBI primer set for a first-round RT-PCR of the TCR CDR3. One entry per CDR3 protein results from TCRdb running MiXCR on the multiplex PCR reads. In the table there are roughly 290,000 distinct CDR3 sequences, about an eighth of which are singletons. The sequenced sample consisted of blood. The origin of the receptors is a woman between 25 and 40 years old with Graves' hyperthyroidism that later progressed to Graves' ophthalmopathy.

This clonotype was recorded many times. The rearrangement links TRBV20-1 to TRBJ2-3, with D possibly TRBD2 on 6 matching bases. The CDR3 sequence is 14 residues long. V dropped 3 bases and J dropped 2 bases, with 12 bases sitting between them. Germline lookup yields CDR1 DFQATT and CDR2 SNEGSKA (reference sequence). CDR3 bases: TGCAGTGCTAGTCTTCCTAGCGTCACAGATACGCAGTATTTT. Amino acid sequence: CSASLPSVTDTQYF.

This rearrangement joins TRBV4-1 to TRBJ1-5; no reliable D call. The CDR3 length is 16 residues. Trimming shortened V by 4 bases and J by 4 bases, and 17 bases separated the two germline ends. Germline CDR1 MGHRA, CDR2 YSYEKL. Written as DNA, the CDR3 is TGCGCCAGCAGCCTCTACTCGGACGGATTGAATCAGCCCCAGCATTTT. It translates to CASSLYSDGLNQPQHF.

The table lists this clonotype with many counts. V gene TRBV28 combines with J gene TRBJ1-1; D gene unclear. This CDR3 is built from 15 residues. The germline gives CDR1 MDHEN, CDR2 SYDVKM. V was pared by 7 bases and J by 1 base, with 16 bases between. CDR3 coding DNA: TGTGCCAGCACTACGGGTGGTCAGGAGAACACTGAAGCTTTCTTT. This codes for CASTTGGQENTEAFF.

This clonotype came up many times. V and J are TRBV28 and TRBJ1-1; D is unresolved. CDR1 is MDHEN and CDR2 is SYDVKM in the germline V gene. Trimming shortened V by 4 bases and J by 9 bases, and 9 bases separated the two germline ends. This CDR3 contains 11 residues. The CDR3 is CASSWATQAFF. CDR3 in DNA: TGTGCCAGCAGTTGGGCTACCCAAGCTTTCTTT. The full variable domain, rest sourced from reference TRBV28 and TRBJ1-1, is DVKVTQSSRYLVKRTGEKVFLECVQDMDHENMFWYRQDPGLGLRLIYFSYDVKMKEKGDIPEGYSVSREKKERFSLILESASTNQTSMYLCASSWATQAFFGQGTRLTVV.

This clonotype turned up a few times. The V gene is TRBV19, the J gene TRBJ2-7, with a weak D call TRBD1 (6 bases). This CDR3 has 14 amino acids. CDR1 is LNHDA, CDR2 SQIVND, per germline (reference sequence). V shed 6 bases and J shed 3 bases, with 15 bases lying between them. CDR3 coding DNA: TGTGCCAGTAGGCAGACAGGATATAGCTACGAGCAGTACTTC. It specifies CASRQTGYSYEQYF. The variable domain in full, with the rest retrieved from reference TRBV19 and TRBJ2-7, is DGGITQSPKYLFRKEGQNVTLSCEQNLNHDAMYWYRQDPGQGLRLIYYSQIVNDFQKGDIAEGYSVSREKKESFPLTVTSAQKNPTAFYLCASRQTGYSYEQYFGPGTRLTVT.

The chain employs TRBV11-2 and TRBJ1-1; no firm D call. The CDR3 contains 14 residues. V lost 2 bases and J lost 7, with 14 bases in between. Germline V CDR1 and CDR2: SGHAT, FQNNGV. The CDR3 DNA reads TGTGCCAGCAGCTTATTAGTCGGGGAGGGTGAAGCTTTCTTT. The encoded protein is CASSLLVGEGEAFF.